A selection of T cell receptor beta chains follows, all from one sample in a study of T cells after yellow fever vaccination. TCRdb independently ran MiXCR on the 5' RACE reads; one entry per CDR3 protein. This sample has 300,000 to 400,000 distinct CDR3 sequences; 9.5% to 15% occur once, and the top ten carry 2.5% to 4%. The starting material was CD4+ T cells sorted from PBMCs, obtained 15 days after the yellow fever booster vaccination. The receptors here all came from a man aged 18 to 30 who received the YFV17D yellow fever vaccine. CDR3s include the opening cysteine and the closing phenylalanine or tryptophan. The order of the fields is clone size, V gene, CDR3 length, J gene, CDR3 protein. Clone size is stated in some rows and not others, as once, few, many or a class when expanded.

clone_size: NA
v_call: TRBV5-1
cdr3_length: 20
j_call: TRBJ2-2
cdr3_aa: CASSSRDTGAVNVNTGELFF

clone_size: few
v_call: TRBV29-1
cdr3_length: 10
j_call: TRBJ2-1
cdr3_aa: CSTSYNEQFF

clone_size: few
v_call: TRBV6-2/TRBV6-3
cdr3_length: 14
j_call: TRBJ1-5
cdr3_aa: CASSSAQGNQPQHF

clone_size: NA
v_call: TRBV7-3
cdr3_length: 15
j_call: TRBJ2-1
cdr3_aa: CASSLNPGTENEQFF

clone_size: NA
v_call: TRBV19
cdr3_length: 13
j_call: TRBJ2-7
cdr3_aa: CATRPAASYEQYF

clone_size: few
v_call: TRBV14
cdr3_length: 13
j_call: TRBJ2-5
cdr3_aa: CASSQAPKETQYF

clone_size: NA
v_call: TRBV5-1
cdr3_length: 16
j_call: TRBJ1-1
cdr3_aa: CASSNRGQGGNTEAFF

clone_size: NA
v_call: TRBV6-6
cdr3_length: 13
j_call: TRBJ2-2
cdr3_aa: CASNEVGTGELFF

clone_size: few
v_call: TRBV5-1
cdr3_length: 14
j_call: TRBJ2-3
cdr3_aa: CASSRFGEKDTQYF

clone_size: NA
v_call: TRBV5-1
cdr3_length: 15
j_call: TRBJ1-3
cdr3_aa: CASSLGTGAGNTIYF

clone_size: NA
v_call: TRBV5-1
cdr3_length: 14
j_call: TRBJ2-7
cdr3_aa: CASSLSPQGGEQYF

clone_size: few
v_call: TRBV10-3
cdr3_length: 15
j_call: TRBJ2-7
cdr3_aa: CAISESRRGFNEQYF

clone_size: few
v_call: TRBV12-3/TRBV12-4
cdr3_length: 15
j_call: TRBJ1-1
cdr3_aa: CASRQGTVVNTEAFF

clone_size: many
v_call: TRBV21-1
cdr3_length: 14
j_call: TRBJ1-5
cdr3_aa: CASSIDRESQPQHF

clone_size: NA
v_call: TRBV11-2
cdr3_length: 13
j_call: TRBJ2-7
cdr3_aa: CASSLGGLNEQYF

clone_size: few
v_call: TRBV5-6
cdr3_length: 11
j_call: TRBJ2-1
cdr3_aa: CASSFTNEQFF

clone_size: NA
v_call: TRBV18
cdr3_length: 13
j_call: TRBJ1-1
cdr3_aa: CASSPPPGTEAFF

clone_size: many
v_call: TRBV4-3
cdr3_length: 15
j_call: TRBJ1-4
cdr3_aa: CASSPLRATNEKLFF

clone_size: NA
v_call: TRBV25-1
cdr3_length: 15
j_call: TRBJ2-3
cdr3_aa: CASSEWGPSPDTQYF

clone_size: NA
v_call: TRBV28
cdr3_length: 14
j_call: TRBJ1-5
cdr3_aa: CASSFGTGVQPQHF

clone_size: many
v_call: TRBV5-1
cdr3_length: 14
j_call: TRBJ1-1
cdr3_aa: CASSLAGRDTEAFF

clone_size: many
v_call: TRBV10-3
cdr3_length: 17
j_call: TRBJ2-2
cdr3_aa: CAIKSLAGGPNTGELFF

clone_size: few
v_call: TRBV7-2
cdr3_length: 10
j_call: TRBJ1-2
cdr3_aa: CASSFPIDTF

clone_size: NA
v_call: TRBV7-3
cdr3_length: 14
j_call: TRBJ1-2
cdr3_aa: CASSLTSPGDGYTF

clone_size: many
v_call: TRBV27
cdr3_length: 13
j_call: TRBJ2-1
cdr3_aa: CASRERLYNEQFF

clone_size: NA
v_call: TRBV7-2
cdr3_length: 17
j_call: TRBJ2-4
cdr3_aa: CASSPGPGRDLKNIQYF

clone_size: NA
v_call: TRBV7-3
cdr3_length: 13
j_call: TRBJ2-5
cdr3_aa: CASSLITQETQYF

clone_size: NA
v_call: TRBV12-3/TRBV12-4
cdr3_length: 11
j_call: TRBJ1-4
cdr3_aa: CASSGQIELFF

clone_size: NA
v_call: TRBV12-3/TRBV12-4
cdr3_length: 12
j_call: TRBJ2-1
cdr3_aa: CASSLMAGPQFF

clone_size: NA
v_call: TRBV6-6
cdr3_length: 17
j_call: TRBJ2-1
cdr3_aa: CASSYQAGPTGLNEQFF

clone_size: NA
v_call: TRBV5-4
cdr3_length: 15
j_call: TRBJ2-5
cdr3_aa: CASSLSRATGETQYF

clone_size: few
v_call: TRBV7-9
cdr3_length: 14
j_call: TRBJ1-1
cdr3_aa: CASIENRGDNEAFF

clone_size: NA
v_call: TRBV4-2
cdr3_length: 15
j_call: TRBJ1-5
cdr3_aa: CASSQDKTGNQPQHF

clone_size: few
v_call: TRBV4-1
cdr3_length: 16
j_call: TRBJ2-7
cdr3_aa: CASSRLRTESSYEQYF

clone_size: few
v_call: TRBV18
cdr3_length: 14
j_call: TRBJ1-2
cdr3_aa: CASHAGQANYGYTF

clone_size: NA
v_call: TRBV6-1
cdr3_length: 14
j_call: TRBJ2-5
cdr3_aa: CASSEGPMEETQYF

clone_size: few
v_call: TRBV12-3/TRBV12-4
cdr3_length: 15
j_call: TRBJ2-2
cdr3_aa: CASSLPTMNTGELFF

clone_size: NA
v_call: TRBV3-2
cdr3_length: 14
j_call: TRBJ2-1
cdr3_aa: CATFSRGRGNEQFF

clone_size: many
v_call: TRBV12-3/TRBV12-4
cdr3_length: 20
j_call: TRBJ2-6
cdr3_aa: CASSATRAGQGTSGANVLTF

clone_size: NA
v_call: TRBV20-1
cdr3_length: 12
j_call: TRBJ2-3
cdr3_aa: CSPSPTLDTQYF

clone_size: NA
v_call: TRBV20-1
cdr3_length: 13
j_call: TRBJ1-5
cdr3_aa: CSASDSYNQPQHF

clone_size: few
v_call: TRBV6-2/TRBV6-3
cdr3_length: 13
j_call: TRBJ1-6
cdr3_aa: CASRVGRYSPLHF

clone_size: NA
v_call: TRBV4-3
cdr3_length: 13
j_call: TRBJ2-7
cdr3_aa: CASSQETGDEQYF

clone_size: NA
v_call: TRBV5-4
cdr3_length: 19
j_call: TRBJ2-6
cdr3_aa: CASSFRRTDYFSGANVLTF

clone_size: NA
v_call: TRBV7-2
cdr3_length: 15
j_call: TRBJ2-2
cdr3_aa: CASTVGQGSSGELFF

clone_size: many
v_call: TRBV6-2/TRBV6-3
cdr3_length: 14
j_call: TRBJ2-1
cdr3_aa: CASSYRTGINEQFF

clone_size: few
v_call: TRBV7-9
cdr3_length: 13
j_call: TRBJ1-2
cdr3_aa: CASTPGTNYGYTF

clone_size: NA
v_call: TRBV4-3
cdr3_length: 16
j_call: TRBJ2-1
cdr3_aa: CASSQGLAGGRNEQFF

clone_size: few
v_call: TRBV7-3
cdr3_length: 15
j_call: TRBJ1-3
cdr3_aa: CASSLTSGAGNTIYF

clone_size: NA
v_call: TRBV7-2
cdr3_length: 12
j_call: TRBJ2-3
cdr3_aa: CASSFFSDTQYF

clone_size: few
v_call: TRBV6-6
cdr3_length: 17
j_call: TRBJ1-5
cdr3_aa: CASSPIRDRGNNQPQHF